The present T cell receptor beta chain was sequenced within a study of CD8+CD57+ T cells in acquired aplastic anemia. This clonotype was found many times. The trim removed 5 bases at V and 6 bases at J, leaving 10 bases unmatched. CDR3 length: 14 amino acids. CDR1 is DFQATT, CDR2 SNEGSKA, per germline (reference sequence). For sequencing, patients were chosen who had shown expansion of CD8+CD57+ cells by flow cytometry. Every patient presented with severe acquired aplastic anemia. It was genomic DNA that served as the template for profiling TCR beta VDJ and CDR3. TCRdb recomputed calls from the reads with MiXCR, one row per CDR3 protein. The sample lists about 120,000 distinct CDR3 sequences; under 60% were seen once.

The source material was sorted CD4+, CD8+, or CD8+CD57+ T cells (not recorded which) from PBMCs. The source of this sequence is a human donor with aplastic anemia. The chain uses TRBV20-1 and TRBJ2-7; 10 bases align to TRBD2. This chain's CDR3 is CSARSSGSGIEQYF. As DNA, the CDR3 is TGCAGTGCTCGATCTAGCGGGAGTGGAATCGAGCAGTACTTC.